This TCR beta chain was sequenced during a study of T cells in localized non-small cell lung cancer. CDR1 is KGHSH and CDR2 is LQKENI in the germline V gene. The CDR3 covers 14 residues. V lost 3 bases and J lost 1, with 10 bases in between. The repertoire was sequenced with immunoSEQ multiplex PCR; TCRdb's copy has only in-frame clones and lacks some. The sample has fewer than 30,000 clones; 90% are singletons. The V gene is TRBV18, the J gene TRBJ2-7, with D unclear. This clonotype was sampled from a woman aged 40 to 75 with stage I lung adenocarcinoma. The sample here was peripheral blood, taken before any cancer treatment. The CDR3 DNA reads as TGTGCCAGCTCACCGAGTCCGATGTCCTACGAGCAGTACTTC. Its translation is CASSPSPMSYEQYF.